This T cell receptor beta chain was sequenced in a study of blood T cell repertoires in COVID-19. Study-level background: The samples span acute and convalescent COVID-19 from the United States, Italy and Spain. Sample material is recorded as cDNA or gDNA derived from T cells, B-cell-depleted T cells, or PBMCs.

Here immunoSEQ multiplex PCR was the method, and the copy in TCRdb shows in-frame clones only, minus some. The sample gives some 61,000 clones, roughly 88% of which show up once; 7% to 8.5% is in the top ten. The V gene's germline CDR1 is SGHNT and CDR2 YYREEE (reference sequence). This CDR3 is 15 amino acids long. V gave up 7 bases and J gave up 5 bases; unmatched junction bases: 9. The clonotype comes from a man between 25 and 39 years old with acute or convalescent COVID-19. The rearrangement joins TRBV5-4 to TRBJ2-1, with 10 bases matching TRBD2. What was sequenced was peripheral blood. Here the CDR3 reads CASSLAGGWDNEQFF. The CDR3 nucleotides are TGTGCCAGCTCCTTAGCGGGAGGATGGGACAATGAGCAGTTCTTC.